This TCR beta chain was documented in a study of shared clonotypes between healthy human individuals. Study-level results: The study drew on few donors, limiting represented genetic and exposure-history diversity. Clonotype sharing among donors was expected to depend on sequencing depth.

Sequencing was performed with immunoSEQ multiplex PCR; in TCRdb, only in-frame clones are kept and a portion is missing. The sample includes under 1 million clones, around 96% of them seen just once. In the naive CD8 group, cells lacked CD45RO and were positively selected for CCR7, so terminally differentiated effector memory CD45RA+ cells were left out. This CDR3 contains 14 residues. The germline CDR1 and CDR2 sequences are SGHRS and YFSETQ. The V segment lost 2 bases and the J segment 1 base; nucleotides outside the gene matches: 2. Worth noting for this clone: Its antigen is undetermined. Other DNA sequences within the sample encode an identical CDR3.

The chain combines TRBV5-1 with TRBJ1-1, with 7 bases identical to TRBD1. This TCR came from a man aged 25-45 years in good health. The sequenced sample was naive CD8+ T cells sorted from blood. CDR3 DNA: TGCGCCAGCAGCTTAAGACAGGGGAACACTGAAGCTTTCTTT. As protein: CASSLRQGNTEAFF.